The rows below give T cell receptor beta chains drawn from one sample of a study of blood T cell repertoires in COVID-19. TCRdb keeps only in-frame clones here, not all; method: immunoSEQ multiplex PCR. The table records around 130,000 clones, 80% to 90% of them present only once. Source material: PBMCs or T cells enriched from blood (not recorded which). The source is a man between 40 and 49 years old with acute COVID-19. The CDR3 runs from the conserved cysteine through the conserved F or W. A D gene is named only where the DNA matches it firmly. A row's size may be missing; if present it is once, few, many or a size class.

J gene,CDR3 length,D gene,V gene,clone size,CDR3 protein,CDR3 DNA
TRBJ2-5,16,TRBD1,TRBV7-2,.,CASSFKAGTGGETQYF,TGTGCCAGCAGTTTTAAGGCAGGGACAGGGGGGGAGACCCAGTACTTC
TRBJ1-6,16,.,TRBV27,.,CASSSDDSSYNSPLHF,TGTGCCAGCAGTTCCGACGACTCCTCCTATAATTCACCCCTCCACTTT
TRBJ2-7,12,.,TRBV12-3/TRBV12-4,.,CASSFLGREQYF,TGTGCCAGCAGTTTCCTGGGGCGCGAGCAGTACTTC
TRBJ2-3,11,.,TRBV12-5,.,CASALTDTQYF,TGTGCTAGTGCCTTGACAGATACGCAGTATTTT
TRBJ2-3,13,.,TRBV3-1/TRBV3-2,.,CASSQGTTLTQYF,TGTGCCAGCAGCCAAGGGACTACTCTTACGCAGTATTTT
TRBJ2-7,13,TRBD2,TRBV11-2,.,CASSEGLGYEQYF,TGTGCCAGCAGCGAGGGACTAGGCTACGAGCAGTACTTC
TRBJ2-1,14,TRBD2,TRBV3-1/TRBV3-2,.,CASSPRGTSGGQFF,TGTGCCAGCAGCCCACGGGGGACTAGCGGGGGGCAGTTCTTC
TRBJ2-5,13,.,TRBV10-3,once,CASQSGRGETQYF,TGTGCCTCACAGTCAGGACGGGGAGAGACCCAGTACTTC
TRBJ1-3,16,TRBD1,TRBV5-3,.,CARSLVGQGSGNTIYF,TGTGCCAGAAGCTTGGTGGGACAGGGCTCTGGAAACACCATATATTTT
TRBJ2-1,16,.,TRBV7-3,.,CASSLKAHLAGGEQFF,TGTGCCAGCAGCTTAAAGGCTCATTTGGCGGGTGGGGAGCAGTTCTTC
TRBJ1-1,16,.,TRBV15,.,CATSRDRQALNTEAFF,TGTGCCACCAGCAGAGATCGGCAGGCCCTGAACACTGAAGCTTTCTTT
TRBJ2-2,15,.,TRBV5-1,.,CASTRSTANTGELFF,TGCGCCAGCACCCGCTCGACAGCGAACACCGGGGAGCTGTTTTTT
TRBJ2-1,14,TRBD2,TRBV18,.,CASSPPAGAGEQFF,TGTGCCAGCTCACCACCCGCGGGAGCAGGTGAGCAGTTCTTC
TRBJ2-5,15,TRBD1,TRBV30,once,CAWKPDRIFQETQYF,TGTGCCTGGAAACCGGACAGGATTTTCCAAGAGACCCAGTACTTC
TRBJ1-1,13,.,TRBV6-2/TRBV6-3,.,CASSYSGGRNFFF,TGTGCCAGCAGTTACTCGGGAGGGAGGAACTTTTTCTTT
TRBJ2-7,13,.,TRBV5-6,few,CASRLTGSYEQYF,TGTGCCAGCAGGTTAACAGGGAGCTACGAGCAGTACTTC
TRBJ1-3,16,.,TRBV5-1,.,CASSGGAANSGNTIYF,TGCGCCAGCAGCGGGGGGGCGGCCAACTCTGGAAACACCATATATTTT
TRBJ1-2,14,TRBD1,TRBV6-5,.,CASSLQGGPSGYTF,TGTGCCAGCAGTCTCCAGGGGGGTCCGTCTGGCTACACCTTC
TRBJ2-7,14,TRBD1,TRBV9,.,CASSSDRVTYEQYF,TGTGCCAGCAGCTCGGACAGGGTGACCTACGAGCAGTACTTC
TRBJ2-1,15,.,TRBV7-2,.,CASSPSGGSYNEQFF,TGTGCCAGCAGCCCCAGCGGCGGCTCCTACAATGAGCAGTTCTTC
TRBJ2-7,17,.,TRBV30,.,CACRLRGPLTLKYEQYF,TGTGCCTGCCGACTCCGAGGCCCTTTAACCCTGAAATACGAGCAGTACTTC
TRBJ2-7,15,TRBD2,TRBV11-2,.,CASSLTSGYSYEQYF,TGTGCCAGCAGCTTAACTAGCGGGTATTCCTACGAGCAGTACTTC
TRBJ1-5,15,.,TRBV7-9,.,CASSLGSSSNQPQHF,TGTGCCAGCAGCTTAGGGAGTTCGAGCAATCAGCCCCAGCATTTT
TRBJ2-2,13,.,TRBV18,.,CASSPRPGGELFF,TGTGCCAGCTCACCACGGCCTGGCGGGGAGCTGTTTTTT
TRBJ2-5,15,.,TRBV5-1,.,CASSLVQGGSGTQYF,TGCGCCAGCAGCTTGGTACAGGGAGGGTCGGGGACCCAGTACTTC
TRBJ1-2,15,TRBD1,TRBV2,.,CASSEAPGTGGGYTF,TGTGCCAGCAGTGAAGCGCCCGGGACAGGGGGTGGCTACACCTTC
TRBJ1-6,16,TRBD1,TRBV18,.,CASSPPGTGPNSPLHF,TGTGCCAGCTCACCGCCAGGGACAGGACCTAATTCACCCCTCCACTTT
TRBJ1-1,12,.,TRBV27,.,CASSLRGTEAFF,TGTGCCAGCAGTTTACGGGGGACTGAAGCTTTCTTT
TRBJ1-5,15,TRBD1,TRBV18,.,CASSPGQGGHQPQHF,TGTGCCAGCTCACCGGGACAGGGGGGCCATCAGCCCCAGCATTTT
TRBJ2-1,14,.,TRBV27,.,CASSRAGSVNEQFF,TGTGCCAGCAGTCGAGCAGGTTCAGTAAATGAGCAGTTCTTC
TRBJ2-7,13,.,TRBV7-3,.,CASSLGPVGEQYF,TGTGCCAGCAGCTTAGGGCCAGTCGGCGAGCAGTACTTC
TRBJ2-2,15,.,TRBV3-1/TRBV3-2,.,CASSQGPGATGELFF,TGTGCCAGCAGCCAAGGACCAGGGGCCACCGGGGAGCTGTTTTTT
TRBJ2-6,18,TRBD2,TRBV3-1/TRBV3-2,.,CASSQEGTSGSGANVLTF,TGTGCCAGCAGCCAAGAGGGGACTAGCGGCTCTGGGGCCAACGTCCTGACTTTC
TRBJ1-1,14,TRBD1,TRBV28,.,CASSSGQGNTEAFF,TGTGCCAGCAGTTCCGGACAGGGCAACACTGAAGCTTTCTTT
TRBJ1-1,15,TRBD1,TRBV19,.,CASAQGATKNTEAFF,TGTGCCAGTGCACAGGGGGCGACGAAGAACACTGAAGCTTTCTTT
TRBJ2-5,13,.,TRBV27,.,CASSQGLWGTQYF,TGTGCCAGCAGTCAGGGGTTGTGGGGGACCCAGTACTTC
TRBJ1-4,16,TRBD1,TRBV27,.,CASRTDRGVANEKLFF,TGTGCCAGCAGAACCGACAGGGGAGTAGCTAATGAAAAACTGTTTTTT
TRBJ1-5,14,.,TRBV28,.,CASSRAGGNQPQHF,TGTGCCAGCAGCCGAGCCGGGGGGAATCAGCCCCAGCATTTT
TRBJ2-4,12,.,TRBV3-1/TRBV3-2,.,CASSQILNIQYF,TGTGCCAGCAGCCAAATCCTAAACATTCAGTACTTC
TRBJ2-7,15,TRBD1,TRBV28,.,CASSRPTGTSYEQYF,TGTGCCAGCAGCCGACCGACAGGGACCTCCTACGAGCAGTACTTC
TRBJ2-1,13,.,TRBV12-3/TRBV12-4,.,CASKFNRDGEQFF,TGTGCCAGCAAGTTTAACAGGGATGGTGAGCAGTTCTTC
TRBJ1-1,14,.,TRBV19,.,CASSFLTMNTEAFF,TGTGCCAGTAGTTTCTTGACAATGAACACTGAAGCTTTCTTT
TRBJ1-2,14,.,TRBV19,.,CASTPDSVGYGYTF,TGTGCCAGTACCCCGGACTCAGTGGGCTATGGCTACACCTTC
TRBJ1-1,11,.,TRBV2,few,CASSSDTEAFF,TGTGCCAGTAGCTCAGACACTGAAGCTTTCTTT
TRBJ2-5,15,.,TRBV27,.,CASSYPGRHQETQYF,TGTGCCAGCAGTTACCCCGGCAGGCACCAAGAGACCCAGTACTTC
TRBJ2-7,13,.,TRBV3-1/TRBV3-2,.,CASSQDLGQIQYF,TGTGCCAGCAGCCAAGATCTCGGACAAATACAGTACTTC
TRBJ2-2,15,TRBD2,TRBV5-1,few,CASSPPLAGIGELFF,TGCGCCAGCAGCCCTCCACTAGCGGGTATCGGGGAGCTGTTTTTT
TRBJ2-2,13,TRBD2,TRBV28,.,CASSFAGEGELFF,TGTGCCAGCAGTTTTGCGGGGGAGGGGGAGCTGTTTTTT
TRBJ1-4,14,.,TRBV7-2,.,CASSPGLPNEKLFF,TGTGCCAGCAGCCCTGGACTTCCTAATGAAAAACTGTTTTTT
TRBJ2-7,15,TRBD2,TRBV18,few,CASSPTSGDIYEQYF,TGTGCCAGCTCACCAACTAGCGGGGATATCTACGAGCAGTACTTC
TRBJ1-4,13,.,TRBV10-3,few,CAIQRATNEKLFF,TGTGCCATACAGAGGGCAACTAATGAAAAACTGTTTTTT
TRBJ1-2,14,TRBD1,TRBV6-5,.,CASRRDRNPSGYTF,TGTGCCAGCAGGAGGGACAGGAACCCCTCTGGCTACACCTTC
TRBJ2-7,12,TRBD2,TRBV6-5,.,CASKTTSGGEYF,TGTGCCAGCAAAACGACTAGCGGGGGGGAGTACTTC